One TCR beta chain is described in this entry. Its antigen remains unknown. The data belong to a study of long-term antiretroviral therapy in people with HIV. Whole-study results and caveats: Within the repertoire, clones expanded before ART were dominant at all time points. Diversity measured after ART increased yet remained under transplant donor controls. When set beside controls, HIV repertoires had CDR3 length ranges that were narrower.

HIV-positive participants were all treated in the United States. A v3.0 immunoSEQ assay was performed at survey level. Clones were sequenced by immunoSEQ multiplex PCR, and TCRdb holds only the in-frame ones, with some missing. The repertoire holds 18,000 or so clones, 75% to 90% seen once, with approximately 9.1% in the top ten. This TCR derives from a man aged 50 or older with HIV. The sequenced sample was unsorted PBMCs, obtained 4.2 years after starting antiretroviral therapy.

The CDR3 sequence: CASSYQGTGEQYF. In DNA, the CDR3 is TGTGCCAGCAGTTACCAGGGAACGGGCGAGCAGTACTTC. The chain is built from TRBV6-6 and TRBJ2-7; TRBD1 is a possible D gene (5 bases). The CDR3 runs 13 residues. From germline, CDR1 is MNHNY and CDR2 SVGAGI (reference sequence). V dropped 2 bases and J dropped 6 bases, with 11 bases sitting between them.